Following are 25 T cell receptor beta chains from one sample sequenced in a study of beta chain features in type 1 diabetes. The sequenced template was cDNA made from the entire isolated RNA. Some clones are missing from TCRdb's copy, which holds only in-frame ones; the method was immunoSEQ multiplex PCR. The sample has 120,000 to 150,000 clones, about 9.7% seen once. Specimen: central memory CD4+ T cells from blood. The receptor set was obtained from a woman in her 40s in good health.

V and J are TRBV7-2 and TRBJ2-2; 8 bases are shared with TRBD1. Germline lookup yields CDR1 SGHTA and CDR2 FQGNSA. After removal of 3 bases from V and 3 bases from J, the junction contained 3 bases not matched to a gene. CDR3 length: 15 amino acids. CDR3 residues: CASSFGQGYTGELFF. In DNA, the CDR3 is TGTGCCAGCAGCTTCGGACAGGGTTACACCGGGGAGCTGTTTTTT. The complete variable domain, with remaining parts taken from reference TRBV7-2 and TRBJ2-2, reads GAGVSQSPSNKVTEKGKDVELRCDPISGHTALYWYRQSLGQGLEFLIYFQGNSAPDKSGLPSDRFSAERTGGSVSTLTIQRTQQEDSAVYLCASSFGQGYTGELFFGEGSRLTVL.

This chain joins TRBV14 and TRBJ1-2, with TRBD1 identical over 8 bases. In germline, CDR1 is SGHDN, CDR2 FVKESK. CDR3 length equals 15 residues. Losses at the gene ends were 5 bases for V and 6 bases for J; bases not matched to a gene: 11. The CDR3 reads CASSTPGRGHNGYTF. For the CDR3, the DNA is TGTGCCAGCAGCACACCGGGCAGGGGGCACAATGGCTACACCTTC.

For the CDR3, the DNA is TGTGCCAGCAGGGGACTAGCGGGGGGAATGGATACGCAGTATTTT. Amino acids: CASRGLAGGMDTQYF. The genes are TRBV6-5 and TRBJ2-3, with TRBD2 matching 15 bases. Germline trimming cut 6 bases from V and 6 bases from J; bases unmatched to any gene: 4. In germline, CDR1 is MNHEY, CDR2 SVGAGI. This CDR3 spans 15 amino acids.

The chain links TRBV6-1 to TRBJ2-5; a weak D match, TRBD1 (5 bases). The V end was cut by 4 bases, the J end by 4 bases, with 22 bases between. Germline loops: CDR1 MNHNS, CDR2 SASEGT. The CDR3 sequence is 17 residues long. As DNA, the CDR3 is TGTGCCAGCAGTGCCCTGAGGAGCCGTATTCAGGGAGAGACCCAGTACTTC. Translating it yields CASSALRSRIQGETQYF.

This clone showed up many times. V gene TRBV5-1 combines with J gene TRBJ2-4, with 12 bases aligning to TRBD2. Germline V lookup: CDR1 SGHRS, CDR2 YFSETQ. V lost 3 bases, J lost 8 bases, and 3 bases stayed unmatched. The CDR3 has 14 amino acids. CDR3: CASSSRTSGDIQYF. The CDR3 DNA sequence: TGCGCCAGCAGCTCGAGGACTAGCGGGGACATTCAGTACTTC.

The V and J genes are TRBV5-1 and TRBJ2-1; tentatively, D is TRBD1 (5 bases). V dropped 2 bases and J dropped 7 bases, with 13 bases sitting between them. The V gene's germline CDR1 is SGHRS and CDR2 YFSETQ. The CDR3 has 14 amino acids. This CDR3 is CASSFRVLGNEQFF. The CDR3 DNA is TGCGCCAGCAGCTTCAGGGTTCTGGGAAATGAGCAGTTCTTC.

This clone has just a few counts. The CDR3 loop reads CASSEEQGSTGELFF. The CDR3 bases are TGTGCCAGCAGCGAGGAGCAGGGAAGCACCGGGGAGCTGTTTTTT. The V call is TRBV5-8, the J call TRBJ2-2, with D possibly matching TRBD1 (5 bases). The CDR3 runs to 15 residues. The V gene's germline CDR1 is SGHTS and CDR2 YDEGEE. The V and J ends lost 4 bases and 4 bases respectively, with 14 bases between them.

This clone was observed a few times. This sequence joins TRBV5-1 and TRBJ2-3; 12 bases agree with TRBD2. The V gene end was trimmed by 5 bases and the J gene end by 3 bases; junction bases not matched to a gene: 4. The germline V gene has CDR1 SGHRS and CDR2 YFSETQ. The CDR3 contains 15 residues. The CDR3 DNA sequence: TGCGCCAGCAGGCAACTAGCGGGGGGTACAGATACGCAGTATTTT. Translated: CASRQLAGGTDTQYF.

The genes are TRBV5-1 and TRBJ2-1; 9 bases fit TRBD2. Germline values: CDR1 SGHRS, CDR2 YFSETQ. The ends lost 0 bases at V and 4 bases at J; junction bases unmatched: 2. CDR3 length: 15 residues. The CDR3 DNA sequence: TGCGCCAGCAGCTTGGGCAGCGGGGGGTACAATGAGCAGTTCTTC. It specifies CASSLGSGGYNEQFF.

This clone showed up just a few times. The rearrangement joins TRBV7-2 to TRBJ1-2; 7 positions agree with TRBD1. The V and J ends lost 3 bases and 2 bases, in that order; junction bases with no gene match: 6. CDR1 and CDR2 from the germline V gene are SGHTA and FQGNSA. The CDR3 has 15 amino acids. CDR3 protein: CASSFSQGQNYGYTF. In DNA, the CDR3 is TGTGCCAGCAGCTTTTCCCAGGGACAGAACTATGGCTACACCTTC.

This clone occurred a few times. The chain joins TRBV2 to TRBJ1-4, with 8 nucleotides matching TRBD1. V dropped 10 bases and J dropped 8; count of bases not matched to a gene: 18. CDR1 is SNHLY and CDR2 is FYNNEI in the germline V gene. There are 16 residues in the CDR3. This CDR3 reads CAKQAAPPGQAEKLFF. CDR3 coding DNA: TGTGCCAAACAAGCAGCACCTCCGGGACAGGCCGAAAAACTGTTTTTT.

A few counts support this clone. This CDR3 reads CASSKKRIWGDRMGGYTF. The CDR3 DNA reads TGTGCCAGCAGCAAAAAAAGGATCTGGGGGGACCGGATGGGCGGCTACACCTTC. This rearrangement joins TRBV21-1 to TRBJ1-2. TRBV21-1 is assigned pseudogene status. This CDR3 has 18 residues.

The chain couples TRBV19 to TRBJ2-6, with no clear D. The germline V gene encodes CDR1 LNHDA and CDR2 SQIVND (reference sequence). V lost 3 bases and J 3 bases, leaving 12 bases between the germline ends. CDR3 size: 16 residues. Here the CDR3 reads CASSILPGSGANVLTF. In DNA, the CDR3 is TGTGCCAGTAGTATCTTACCAGGAAGTGGGGCCAACGTCCTGACTTTC.

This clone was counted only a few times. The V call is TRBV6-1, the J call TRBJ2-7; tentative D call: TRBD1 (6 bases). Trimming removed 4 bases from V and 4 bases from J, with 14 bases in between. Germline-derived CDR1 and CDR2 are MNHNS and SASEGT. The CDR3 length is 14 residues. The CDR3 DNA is TGTGCCAGCAGTGGAGCGGACAGTGGATACGAGCAGTACTTC. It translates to CASSGADSGYEQYF.

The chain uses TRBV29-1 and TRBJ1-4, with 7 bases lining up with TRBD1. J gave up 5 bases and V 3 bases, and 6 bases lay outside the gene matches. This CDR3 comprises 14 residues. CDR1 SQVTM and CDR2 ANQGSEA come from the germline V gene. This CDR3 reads CSVDLTGRNEKLFF. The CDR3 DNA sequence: TGCAGCGTTGACCTGACAGGGCGAAATGAAAAACTGTTTTTT.

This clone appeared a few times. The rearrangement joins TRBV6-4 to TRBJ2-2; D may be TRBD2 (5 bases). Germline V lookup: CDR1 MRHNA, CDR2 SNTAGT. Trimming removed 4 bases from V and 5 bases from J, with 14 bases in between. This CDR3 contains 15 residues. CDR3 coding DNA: TGTGCCAGCAGTGCTTTATACCCGGGGACCGGGGAGCTGTTTTTT. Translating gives CASSALYPGTGELFF.

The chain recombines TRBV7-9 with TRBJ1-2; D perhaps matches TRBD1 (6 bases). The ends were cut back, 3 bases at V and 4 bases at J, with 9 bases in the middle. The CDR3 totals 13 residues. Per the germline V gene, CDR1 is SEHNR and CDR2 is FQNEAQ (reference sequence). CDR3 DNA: TGTGCCAGCAGCTTCGGCAGGGGCTATGGCTACACCTTC. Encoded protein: CASSFGRGYGYTF.

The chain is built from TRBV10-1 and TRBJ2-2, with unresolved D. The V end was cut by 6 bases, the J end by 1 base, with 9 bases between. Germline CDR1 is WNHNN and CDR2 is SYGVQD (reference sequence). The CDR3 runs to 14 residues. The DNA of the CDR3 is TGCGCCAGCAGCCTCAACAGGAACACCGGGGAGCTGTTTTTT. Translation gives CASSLNRNTGELFF.

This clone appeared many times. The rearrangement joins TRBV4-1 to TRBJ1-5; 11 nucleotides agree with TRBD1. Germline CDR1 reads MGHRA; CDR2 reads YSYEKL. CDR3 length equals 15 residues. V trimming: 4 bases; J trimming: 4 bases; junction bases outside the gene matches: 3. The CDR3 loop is CASSPRDRGNQPQHF. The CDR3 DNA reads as TGCGCCAGCAGCCCCCGGGACAGGGGGAATCAGCCCCAGCATTTT.

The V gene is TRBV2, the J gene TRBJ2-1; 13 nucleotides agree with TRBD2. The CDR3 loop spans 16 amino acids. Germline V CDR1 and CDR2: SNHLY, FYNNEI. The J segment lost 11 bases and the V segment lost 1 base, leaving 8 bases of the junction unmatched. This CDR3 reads CASSEVGGTSGIQQFF. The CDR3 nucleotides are TGTGCCAGCAGTGAAGTGGGAGGGACTAGCGGGATCCAGCAGTTCTTC.

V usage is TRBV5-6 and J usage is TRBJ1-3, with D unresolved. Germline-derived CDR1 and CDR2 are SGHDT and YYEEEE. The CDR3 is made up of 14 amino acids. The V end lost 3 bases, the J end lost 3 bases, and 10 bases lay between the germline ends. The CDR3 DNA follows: TGTGCCAGCAGCTCCATTTTCGGTGGAAACACCATATATTTT. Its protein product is CASSSIFGGNTIYF.

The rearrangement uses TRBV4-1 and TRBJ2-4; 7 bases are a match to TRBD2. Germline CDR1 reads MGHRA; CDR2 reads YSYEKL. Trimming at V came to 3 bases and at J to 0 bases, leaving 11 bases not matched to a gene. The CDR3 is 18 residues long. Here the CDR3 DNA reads TGCGCCAGCAGCCAGGGGGAGGGGCTGGGGGTAGCCAAAAACATTCAGTACTTC. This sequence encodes CASSQGEGLGVAKNIQYF.

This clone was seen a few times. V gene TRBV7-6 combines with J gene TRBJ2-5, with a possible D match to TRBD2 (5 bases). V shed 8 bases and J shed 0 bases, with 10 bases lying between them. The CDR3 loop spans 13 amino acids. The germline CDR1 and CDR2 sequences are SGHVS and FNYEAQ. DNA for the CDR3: TGTGCCAGCGGCCGCGGGTACCAAGAGACCCAGTACTTC. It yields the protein CASGRGYQETQYF.

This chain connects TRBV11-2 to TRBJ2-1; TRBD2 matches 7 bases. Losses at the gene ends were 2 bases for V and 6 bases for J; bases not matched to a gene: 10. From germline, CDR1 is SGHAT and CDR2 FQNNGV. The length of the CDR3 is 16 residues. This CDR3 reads CASSLSPGGGSNEQFF. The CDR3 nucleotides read TGTGCCAGCAGCTTAAGTCCGGGGGGTGGATCCAATGAGCAGTTCTTC. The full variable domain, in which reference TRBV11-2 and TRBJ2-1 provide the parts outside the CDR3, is EAGVAQSPRYKIIEKRQSVAFWCNPISGHATLYWYQQILGQGPKLLIQFQNNGVVDDSQLPKDRFSAERLKGVDSTLKIQPAKLEDSAVYLCASSLSPGGGSNEQFFGPGTRLTVL.

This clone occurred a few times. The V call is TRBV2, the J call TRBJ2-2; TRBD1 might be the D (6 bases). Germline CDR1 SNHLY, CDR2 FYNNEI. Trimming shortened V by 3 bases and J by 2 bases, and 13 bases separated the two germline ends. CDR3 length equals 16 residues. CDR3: CASSDTGTFNTGELFF. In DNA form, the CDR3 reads TGTGCCAGCAGTGACACCGGGACATTCAACACCGGGGAGCTGTTTTTT.